The sequence of this T cell receptor beta chain was determined in a study of molecular identifiers for immune sequencing clone quantification. On the study more broadly: Replicates split RNA from roughly 20,000 or 100,000 naive CD8 cells five ways, and the researchers sequenced four portions.

Notes on the study in general: In a background of about 1 million naive cells, spiked Jurkat TCR RNA from one cell was reportedly detectable. Effector cells kept over 99% of their molecules in clones above 20 RNA copies, while naive cells kept under 1% there.

For this clonotype: The antigen is not known.

The use of previously described methods and listed TCR primers produced the bulk TCR libraries. TCRdb processed the PCR reads anew with MiXCR; each CDR3 protein has one entry. Of around 460,000 distinct CDR3 sequences in the sample, about a fifth were seen once. The sequence derives from a human donor in good health. Some libraries in this study had Jurkat cell RNA spiked in. Sequences were obtained from naive CD8+ T cells from blood, with Jurkat cell RNA spiked in. Stated subset: FACS-sorted CD8+CD4-CCR7+CD45RA+ naive T cells.

The CDR3 is CACTGNWTSGGYTQYF. The CDR3 nucleotides read TGTGCCTGCACTGGAAACTGGACTAGCGGGGGTTATACGCAGTATTTT. The J gene is TRBJ2-3, the V gene TRBV11-2; 13 bases agree with TRBD2. Per the germline V gene, CDR1 is SGHAT and CDR2 is FQNNGV. The CDR3 extends over 16 amino acids. The V gene end was trimmed by 11 bases and the J gene end by 7 bases; junction bases not matched to a gene: 15. Full variable domain (missing parts from reference TRBV11-2 and TRBJ2-3): EAGVAQSPRYKIIEKRQSVAFWCNPISGHATLYWYQQILGQGPKLLIQFQNNGVVDDSQLPKDRFSAERLKGVDSTLKIQPAKLEDSAVYLCACTGNWTSGGYTQYFGPGTRLTVL.